This is a list of T cell receptor beta chains from one sample in a study of blood T cell repertoires in COVID-19. Assay used: immunoSEQ multiplex PCR; TCRdb lists only in-frame clones, some missing. The repertoire holds about 230,000 clones, with about nine tenths as singletons. Sequencing was done on a sample of peripheral blood. These receptors came from a man in his fifties or sixties with COVID-19, enrolled during active disease. Both conserved end residues are part of each CDR3. D genes are given only for firm matches. The size field is filled for only some rows; it gives once, few, many or a size class.

abundance: NA
d_gene: TRBD1
v_gene: TRBV25-1
j_gene: TRBJ1-1
CDR3nt: TGTGCCAGCAGTGTCTACGCGGGACAGGGACCCACTGAAGCTTTCTTT
CDR3aa: CASSVYAGQGPTEAFF

abundance: NA
d_gene: TRBD1
v_gene: TRBV19
j_gene: TRBJ1-1
CDR3nt: TGTGCCAGTAAAGGAACAGGGGGCTTTGAAGCTTTCTTT
CDR3aa: CASKGTGGFEAFF

abundance: NA
d_gene: NA
v_gene: TRBV6-5
j_gene: TRBJ2-7
CDR3nt: TGTGCCAGCAGTTACGATAGGGGCGGAACCTACGAGCAGTACTTC
CDR3aa: CASSYDRGGTYEQYF

abundance: NA
d_gene: NA
v_gene: TRBV9
j_gene: TRBJ2-1
CDR3nt: TGTGCCAGCAGCGTAAGGCCCATGGAGTACAATGAGCAGTTCTTC
CDR3aa: CASSVRPMEYNEQFF

abundance: NA
d_gene: NA
v_gene: TRBV3-1/TRBV3-2
j_gene: TRBJ1-6
CDR3nt: TGTGCCAGCAGCTCGAGGGTCGGCTCACCCCTCCACTTT
CDR3aa: CASSSRVGSPLHF

abundance: few
d_gene: NA
v_gene: TRBV27
j_gene: TRBJ1-6
CDR3nt: TGTGCCAGCAGTGCGTCTCTGAGTCCGAAAAATTCACCCCTCCACTTT
CDR3aa: CASSASLSPKNSPLHF

abundance: once
d_gene: TRBD2
v_gene: TRBV3-1/TRBV3-2
j_gene: TRBJ2-7
CDR3nt: TGTGCCAGCAGCCAACGCAGACTAGCGGCCATTAGCTCCTACGAGCAGTACTTC
CDR3aa: CASSQRRLAAISSYEQYF

abundance: NA
d_gene: NA
v_gene: TRBV6-5
j_gene: TRBJ1-4
CDR3nt: TGTGCCACCTCCTGGACAGCAACTAATGAAAAACTGTTTTTT
CDR3aa: CATSWTATNEKLFF

abundance: NA
d_gene: NA
v_gene: TRBV10-3
j_gene: TRBJ2-5
CDR3nt: TGTGCCATCAGTCCGACGGGACAAGAGACCCAGTACTTC
CDR3aa: CAISPTGQETQYF

abundance: NA
d_gene: NA
v_gene: TRBV5-6
j_gene: TRBJ1-5
CDR3nt: TGTGCCAGCAGCTACCAGGGTAGTCAGCCCCAGCATTTT
CDR3aa: CASSYQGSQPQHF

abundance: NA
d_gene: TRBD1
v_gene: TRBV7-9
j_gene: TRBJ2-5
CDR3nt: TGTGCCAGCAGCTCACAGGACAGGGGAGAACAAGAGACCCAGTACTTC
CDR3aa: CASSSQDRGEQETQYF

abundance: NA
d_gene: NA
v_gene: TRBV11-2
j_gene: TRBJ1-2
CDR3nt: TGTGCCAGCAGCATCGACAGGAGTGGCTACACCTTC
CDR3aa: CASSIDRSGYTF

abundance: NA
d_gene: TRBD2
v_gene: TRBV19
j_gene: TRBJ2-7
CDR3nt: TGTGCCAGTAGTATTGGGACTACATACTCCTACGAGCAGTACTTC
CDR3aa: CASSIGTTYSYEQYF

abundance: NA
d_gene: NA
v_gene: TRBV4-3
j_gene: TRBJ1-2
CDR3nt: TGCGCCAGCAGCCCAGGGGAGGGGATGGATGGCTACACCTTC
CDR3aa: CASSPGEGMDGYTF

abundance: NA
d_gene: NA
v_gene: TRBV20-1
j_gene: TRBJ2-7
CDR3nt: TGCAGTGCAAAAGACAGTTTCGAGCAGTACTTC
CDR3aa: CSAKDSFEQYF

abundance: NA
d_gene: NA
v_gene: TRBV19
j_gene: TRBJ2-1
CDR3nt: TGTGCCAGTAGTACACGGACAAATTACAATGAGCAGTTCTTC
CDR3aa: CASSTRTNYNEQFF

abundance: NA
d_gene: TRBD2
v_gene: TRBV4-1
j_gene: TRBJ2-7
CDR3nt: TGCGCCAGCAGCCAAGAGGGACTAGCGGGGAGATACGAGCAGTACTTC
CDR3aa: CASSQEGLAGRYEQYF

abundance: NA
d_gene: NA
v_gene: TRBV12-3/TRBV12-4
j_gene: TRBJ2-7
CDR3nt: TGTGCCAGCAGTTTCCTCTACTACGAGCAGTACTTC
CDR3aa: CASSFLYYEQYF